Listed below are T cell receptor beta chains from one sample, sequenced in a study of shared clonotypes between healthy human individuals. Profiled with immunoSEQ multiplex PCR; TCRdb holds only in-frame clones, not every one. This table holds 95,000 to 120,000 clones, roughly 70% found once. Sequencing used memory CD8+ T cells sorted from blood. The receptors derive from a woman aged 25-40 years in good health. CDR3s include the opening cysteine and the closing phenylalanine or tryptophan. Some rows mark clone size as missing; the rest say once, few, many or name a class of expanded clone.

J gene | V gene | clone size | CDR3 protein
TRBJ2-1 | TRBV4-1 | NA | CASSPTISSYNEQFF
TRBJ2-7 | TRBV9 | NA | CASSYAGGSDEQYF
TRBJ2-7 | TRBV6-4 | once | CATFTSSYEQYF
TRBJ2-7 | TRBV7-2 | NA | CASSHASGREYEQYF
TRBJ1-2 | TRBV9 | NA | CASSAGGRLLKGYTF
TRBJ2-5 | TRBV27 | NA | CASSLSRHQETQYF
TRBJ1-2 | TRBV27 | once | CASSSRDNGYTF
TRBJ1-1 | TRBV6-1 | few | CASRTGQLNTEAFF
TRBJ1-2 | TRBV5-4 | NA | CASSIDRGRGYTF
TRBJ2-2 | TRBV2 | NA | CASRADRAGTGELFF
TRBJ1-5 | TRBV28 | few | CASSLLQGRQPQHF
TRBJ1-1 | TRBV28 | NA | CASSSPRELETEAFF
TRBJ2-7 | TRBV10-3 | NA | CAIREPGDLYEQYF
TRBJ1-5 | TRBV6-1 | many | CASSEETGSNQPQHF
TRBJ2-7 | TRBV27 | many | CASSLAGSSYEQYF
TRBJ2-1 | TRBV5-1 | NA | CASSKGQYNEQFF
TRBJ2-3 | TRBV6-4 | many | CASSESSSTDTQYF
TRBJ2-5 | TRBV5-8 | NA | CASTPGLAHVETQYF
TRBJ1-1 | TRBV6-5 | NA | CASSYTHNTEAFF
TRBJ1-2 | TRBV4-2 | NA | CASSQGTPERVYGYTF
TRBJ1-2 | TRBV5-1 | NA | CASSPRQSGGYTF
TRBJ1-1 | TRBV5-1 | NA | CASKVGDAVSNTEAFF
TRBJ1-5 | TRBV19 | NA | CASRTWDSHQPQHF
TRBJ2-7 | TRBV5-6 | few | CASLSGSNEQYF
TRBJ1-1 | TRBV7-9 | NA | CASSPRGRNTEAFF
TRBJ2-7 | TRBV2 | NA | CASSLDSSYEQYF
TRBJ2-7 | TRBV5-1 | NA | CASSLARDYAHEQYF
TRBJ2-1 | TRBV6-5 | NA | CASSSLGGYNEQFF
TRBJ2-1 | TRBV7-6 | NA | CASSLQGAAGPTYNEQFF
TRBJ2-7 | TRBV7-2 | NA | CASSVRLAGGGGHSYEQYF
TRBJ2-1 | TRBV9 | NA | CASSPRDREATKEQFF
TRBJ2-3 | TRBV6-1 | NA | CASSETAGGTDTQYF
TRBJ2-5 | TRBV7-9 | NA | CASSSRDRGETQYF
TRBJ2-3 | TRBV21-1 | NA | CASKHGLAGGPTDTQYF
TRBJ2-7 | TRBV28 | many | CASSLIAAAYEQYF
TRBJ2-7 | TRBV10-2 | NA | CASSRRDRGPYEQYF
TRBJ2-1 | TRBV25-1 | NA | CASRTGSYNEQFF
TRBJ2-7 | TRBV25-1 | once | CASSENGGRAYEQYF
TRBJ1-2 | TRBV7-6 | NA | CASSLGTARLANYGYTF
TRBJ2-3 | TRBV9 | few | CASSVGPGLAGTDTQYF
TRBJ2-1 | TRBV25-1 | NA | CASSETGLAGGYGEQFF
TRBJ2-7 | TRBV5-1 | NA | CASSLGQDYEQYF
TRBJ2-1 | TRBV28 | many | CASSLGLAGENEQFF
TRBJ2-1 | TRBV11-2 | few | CASSPTGTGYNEQFF
TRBJ1-4 | TRBV27 | NA | CASSLQQASEKLFF
TRBJ2-3 | TRBV7-8 | once | CASSLCGCSTDTQYF
TRBJ2-7 | TRBV7-6 | NA | CASSRGSYEQYF
TRBJ1-1 | TRBV2 | NA | CASLGRENTEAFF
TRBJ1-1 | TRBV27 | NA | CASSLTGVGNTEAFF
TRBJ1-2 | TRBV29-1 | NA | CSVERQAFNYGYTF
TRBJ1-5 | TRBV28 | NA | CASSYRTGEIFSNQPQHF
TRBJ2-2 | TRBV7-6 | NA | CASSLIAGGPSTGELFF
TRBJ2-3 | TRBV20-1 | NA | CSARRTDTQYF